A single sample is the source of the 19 T cell receptor beta chains below, sequenced in a study of blood T cell repertoires in COVID-19. The assay was immunoSEQ multiplex PCR, and TCRdb's table has in-frame clones only and misses some. The sample lists 210,000 or so clones, 85% occurring once. The sequenced material came from peripheral blood. The receptors were gathered from a man aged 45-60 years with COVID-19, enrolled during active disease.

This clone was seen just once. J is TRBJ2-5 and V is TRBV6-5, with a tentative D call TRBD2 (6 bases). CDR3 length: 13 amino acids. V lost 6 bases and J lost 5, with 13 bases in between. Germline CDR1 reads MNHEY; CDR2 reads SVGAGI. CDR3 sequence: CASSPRRGETQYF. DNA of the CDR3: TGTGCCAGCAGCCCCCGACGGGGGGAGACCCAGTACTTC.

The rearrangement joins TRBV7-2 to TRBJ2-6; TRBD1 aligns across 10 bases. The trim removed 5 bases at V and 0 bases at J, leaving 4 bases unmatched. Germline CDR1 reads SGHTA; CDR2 reads FQGNSA. This CDR3 region has 17 residues. The DNA for the CDR3 is TGTGCCAGCAGCCCTGGGACAGGGGCCTCTGGGGCCAACGTCCTGACTTTC. This codes for CASSPGTGASGANVLTF. Complete variable domain (other parts from reference TRBV7-2 and TRBJ2-6): GAGVSQSPSNKVTEKGKDVELRCDPISGHTALYWYRQSLGQGLEFLIYFQGNSAPDKSGLPSDRFSAERTGGSVSTLTIQRTQQEDSAVYLCASSPGTGASGANVLTFGAGSRLTVL.

V and J are TRBV28 and TRBJ1-2; tentatively, D is TRBD1 (6 bases). Trimming stripped 8 bases from V and 5 bases from J, with 21 bases between. CDR3 size: 15 residues. Per the germline V gene, CDR1 is MDHEN and CDR2 is SYDVKM. This CDR3 is CASLGSGDWGYGYTF. The CDR3 nucleotides read TGTGCCAGCTTGGGGTCAGGGGATTGGGGTTATGGCTACACCTTC.

The V call is TRBV7-2, the J call TRBJ1-5, with D uncertain. The CDR3 is made up of 13 amino acids. CDR1 and CDR2 from the germline V gene are SGHTA and FQGNSA. The V end lost 3 bases, the J end lost 3 bases, and 6 bases lay between the germline ends. CDR3 bases: TGTGCCAGCAGCTTTGCGGACAATCAGCCCCAGCATTTT. Encoded protein: CASSFADNQPQHF.

This clone has a handful of counts. V usage is TRBV4-3 and J usage is TRBJ2-7; the match to TRBD2 covers 11 bases. V was clipped by 4 bases and J by 1 base; unmatched bases: 3. This CDR3 is built from 15 residues. Germline V gives CDR1 LGHNA, CDR2 YSLEER. CDR3 sequence: CASSPGLAVSYEQYF. CDR3 sequence (DNA): TGCGCCAGCAGCCCGGGACTAGCGGTTTCCTACGAGCAGTACTTC.

This clone was counted once. This chain uses TRBV4-2 with TRBJ1-3, with D unresolved. Germline V gene data show CDR1 as LGHNA and CDR2 as YNFKEQ. V lost 0 bases and J lost 2, with 20 bases in between. The CDR3 is made up of 19 amino acids. CDR3 protein: CASSQDERRLSRPGNTIYF. CDR3 DNA: TGTGCCAGCAGCCAAGATGAGCGACGGCTTTCCCGACCTGGAAACACCATATATTTT.

The gene calls are TRBV30 and TRBJ1-6; weak D call: TRBD1 (5 bases). V lost 5 bases and J lost 6, with 14 bases in between. This CDR3 has 14 amino acids. CDR1 GTSNPN and CDR2 SVGIG come from the germline V gene (reference sequence). Here the CDR3 DNA reads TGTGCCTGGGGCCCCGGGGGGTTTAATTCACCCCTCCACTTT. It codes for CAWGPGGFNSPLHF.

The count of this clone is one. The gene calls are TRBV2 and TRBJ2-7; TRBD1 matches 9 bases. This CDR3 is 15 amino acids long. Germline CDR1 is SNHLY and CDR2 is FYNNEI. Germline trimming cut 6 bases from V and 4 bases from J; bases unmatched to any gene: 10. As DNA, the CDR3 is TGTGCCAGCAGCGCCAGCCAGGACAGGGGATACGAGCAGTACTTC. It translates to CASSASQDRGYEQYF. Full variable domain (rest looked up from reference TRBV2 and TRBJ2-7): EPEVTQTPSHQVTQMGQEVILRCVPISNHLYFYWYRQILGQKVEFLVSFYNNEISEKSEIFDDQFSVERPDGSNFTLKIRSTKLEDSAMYFCASSASQDRGYEQYFGPGTRLTVT.

This clone was seen a single time. J is TRBJ2-3 and V is TRBV5-3; 8 bases match TRBD2. TRBV5-3 is given ORF status, its function remaining uncertain. With 3 bases clipped from V and 0 bases from J, the junction kept 9 bases outside the gene matches. The CDR3 totals 17 residues. The CDR3 DNA reads as TGTGCCAGAAGCTGGAGGGGCGGGGGGCCTAGCACAGATACGCAGTATTTT. It specifies CARSWRGGGPSTDTQYF.

V gene TRBV25-1 combines with J gene TRBJ2-3, with a possible D match to TRBD1 (6 bases). The V gene's germline CDR1 is MGHDK and CDR2 SYGVNS. The V end lost 4 bases, the J end lost 6 bases, and 17 bases lay between the germline ends. The CDR3 runs 15 residues. The CDR3 bases are TGTGCCAGCAGTGTGTATCTAGGGGGACGGGATACGCAGTATTTT. Encoded protein: CASSVYLGGRDTQYF.

V is TRBV18 and J is TRBJ2-3; 10 nucleotides agree with TRBD2. J lost 5 bases, V lost 3 bases, and 8 bases had no gene match. CDR3 length: 16 amino acids. Germline loops: CDR1 KGHSH, CDR2 LQKENI. DNA for the CDR3: TGTGCCAGCTCACCCACAGCGGGGGGGCCGGTAGATACGCAGTATTTT. Translating it yields CASSPTAGGPVDTQYF.

The rearrangement links TRBV3-1 (or the pseudogene TRBV3-2) to TRBJ2-3, with 15 nucleotides matching TRBD2. Germline loops: CDR1 LGHDT, CDR2 YNNKEL (reference sequence). This CDR3 has 15 residues. V gave up 8 bases and J gave up 3 bases; unmatched junction bases: 3. DNA for the CDR3: TGTGCCAGCGGACTAGCGGGGGGGCGGACAGATACGCAGTATTTT. This codes for CASGLAGGRTDTQYF.

J is TRBJ2-4 and V is TRBV28; D is undetermined. The V gene's germline CDR1 is MDHEN and CDR2 SYDVKM. This CDR3 is built from 13 residues. Trimming pared 8 bases from V and 0 bases from J, leaving 8 bases between. CDR3 in amino acids: CASSELAKNIQYF. In DNA, the CDR3 is TGTGCCAGCTCCGAGCTAGCCAAAAACATTCAGTACTTC.

On this clone itself: This same CDR3 is encoded by further DNA sequences in the sample. The rearrangement uses TRBV28 and TRBJ2-7; D unclear. Germline V lookup: CDR1 MDHEN, CDR2 SYDVKM. CDR3 size: 12 residues. Trimming left V 2 bases short and J 4 bases short, with 6 bases between. The CDR3 coding sequence is TGTGCCAGCAGTTTAACGGGTTACGAGCAGTACTTC. This codes for CASSLTGYEQYF.

The rearrangement joins TRBV25-1 to TRBJ2-2, with 10 bases identical to TRBD2. V shed 2 bases and J 5 bases; nucleotides not matched to a gene: 5. CDR1 and CDR2 from the germline V gene are MGHDK and SYGVNS. The CDR3 sequence is 16 residues long. CDR3 protein: CASSEPSGGLTGELFF. The CDR3 DNA reads TGTGCCAGCAGTGAACCTAGCGGGGGATTAACCGGGGAGCTGTTTTTT.

This rearrangement joins TRBV7-2 to TRBJ2-7, with 12 bases that match TRBD1. J was trimmed by 5 bases and V by 5 bases; bases with no gene match: 4. Looked up from germline, CDR1 is SGHTA and CDR2 is FQGNSA. The CDR3 sequence is 14 residues long. CDR3 bases: TGTGCCAGCAGCCCGGGACAGGGGGCGAACGAGCAGTACTTC. Protein: CASSPGQGANEQYF.

The chain couples TRBV6-2 or TRBV6-3 to TRBJ1-3; D remains ambiguous. V dropped 2 bases and J dropped 0 bases, with 8 bases sitting between them. Germline CDR1 MNHEY, CDR2 SVGEGT. The CDR3 is 15 residues long. CDR3 nucleotides: TGTGCCAGCAGTTACCGCCGCGGCTCTGGAAACACCATATATTTT. Translating gives CASSYRRGSGNTIYF.

The rearrangement links TRBV28 to TRBJ1-2; perhaps TRBD1 as D (5 bases). Germline V gene lookup returns CDR1 MDHEN and CDR2 SYDVKM. The V and J ends lost 3 bases and 2 bases respectively, with 13 bases between them. CDR3 size: 15 residues. The CDR3 region is CASSLGRGGNYGYTF. CDR3 sequence (DNA): TGTGCCAGCAGTTTGGGACGGGGGGGGAACTATGGCTACACCTTC.

V usage is TRBV6-6 and J usage is TRBJ1-5, with 8 positions matching TRBD1. CDR1 MNHNY and CDR2 SVGAGI come from the germline V gene (reference sequence). The CDR3 is 15 residues long. V lost 7 bases and J lost 7; bases outside the gene matches: 12. This CDR3 is CASNIRTGRRQPQHF. DNA of the CDR3: TGTGCCAGCAACATACGGACAGGGCGGCGGCAGCCCCAGCATTTT.